Listed below are T cell receptor beta chains from one sample, sequenced in a study of cytomegalovirus exposure and HLA in healthy donors. Clones were sequenced by immunoSEQ multiplex PCR, and TCRdb holds only the in-frame ones, with some missing. Counted here are under 150,000 clones, approximately 80% occurring once; the ten biggest clones make up around 1.9%. The specimen was PBMCs. These receptors all come from a woman aged 40 to 49 in good health and CMV-seronegative. The CDR3 runs from the conserved cysteine through the conserved F or W. The D gene is left open where the match is weak. Some rows mark clone size as missing; the rest say once, few, many or name a class of expanded clone.

TRBJ1-4	13	.	.	TRBV28	CASSTTRRAALFF	TGTGCCAGCAGTACAACCCGGAGGGCAGCCCTGTTTTTT
TRBJ1-3	17	TRBD1	.	TRBV4-1	CASSQWTGGGSGNTIYF	TGCGCCAGCAGCCAATGGACAGGGGGAGGCTCTGGAAACACCATATATTTT
TRBJ1-2	14	.	.	TRBV5-1	CASRLGGVNGGYTF	TGCGCCAGCAGATTGGGGGGGGTGAATGGTGGCTACACCTTC
TRBJ1-2	15	.	many	TRBV5-4	CASSLAGSQLYGYTF	TGTGCCAGCAGCTTGGCAGGCAGCCAGCTCTATGGCTACACCTTC
TRBJ2-7	15	.	few	TRBV27	CASSPEAGSSYEQYF	TGTGCCAGCAGTCCTGAAGCGGGTAGCTCCTACGAGCAGTACTTC
TRBJ2-1	15	TRBD2	.	TRBV7-9	CASSLGGGRTNEQFF	TGTGCCAGCAGCTTAGGGGGCGGGAGGACGAATGAGCAGTTCTTC
TRBJ1-5	13	.	.	TRBV6-5	CASSFTPEGPQHF	TGTGCCAGCAGTTTTACCCCGGAGGGGCCCCAGCATTTT
TRBJ1-2	14	TRBD1	.	TRBV10-3	CAIRSPGQGRGYTF	TGTGCCATCAGATCGCCGGGACAGGGACGTGGCTACACCTTC
TRBJ1-2	15	TRBD1	.	TRBV19	CASTLTGGVFYGYTF	TGTGCCAGTACCCTTACAGGGGGCGTTTTCTATGGCTACACCTTC
TRBJ2-1	16	.	few	TRBV1	CTSSSRGTSGSNEQFF	TGCACCAGCAGCTCCCGAGGGACTAGCGGGAGTAATGAGCAGTTCTTC
TRBJ2-7	14	.	.	TRBV1	CTSSLGRLGGEQYF	TGCACCAGCAGCCTTGGGCGGCTAGGGGGCGAGCAGTACTTC
TRBJ2-7	15	TRBD1	.	TRBV5-1	CASSPDGQGANEQYF	TGCGCCAGCAGCCCGGACGGACAGGGGGCCAACGAGCAGTACTTC
TRBJ1-2	12	.	.	TRBV27	CASTRQDYGYTF	TGTGCCAGCACAAGACAGGACTATGGCTACACCTTC
TRBJ1-5	12	.	few	TRBV28	CASTAPRGPQHF	TGTGCCAGTACAGCTCCAAGGGGCCCCCAGCATTTT
TRBJ1-1	14	.	once	TRBV5-5	CASSFEYGGTEAFF	TGTGCCAGCAGCTTCGAATACGGGGGGACTGAAGCTTTCTTT
TRBJ2-7	15	TRBD1	.	TRBV5-4	CASSSLDRGPYEQYF	TGTGCCAGCAGCTCCCTGGACAGGGGCCCCTACGAGCAGTACTTC
TRBJ2-3	15	.	once	TRBV11-2	CASSSQARRTDTQYF	TGTGCCAGCAGCTCCCAGGCCAGGCGCACAGATACGCAGTATTTT
TRBJ2-1	12	.	.	TRBV7-2	CASSSPLFGQFF	TGTGCCAGCAGCTCCCCCCTATTTGGGCAGTTCTTC
TRBJ2-1	18	TRBD2	.	TRBV5-1	CASSLLAGGPAGYNEQFF	TGCGCCAGCAGCTTACTAGCGGGGGGTCCGGCGGGTTACAATGAGCAGTTCTTC
TRBJ2-7	13	TRBD1	.	TRBV6-5	CASSEQGTGEQYF	TGTGCCAGCAGTGAACAGGGGACAGGCGAGCAGTACTTC
TRBJ1-2	14	TRBD1	few	TRBV6-5	CASSLQGAGYGYTF	TGTGCCAGCAGTCTACAGGGGGCAGGCTATGGCTACACCTTC
TRBJ1-5	16	TRBD1	.	TRBV27	CASSKARDREHQPQHF	TGTGCCAGCAGTAAAGCCCGGGACAGGGAACATCAGCCCCAGCATTTT
TRBJ2-5	13	.	.	TRBV7-9	CASSLWGEETQYF	TGTGCCAGCAGCCTATGGGGGGAAGAGACCCAGTACTTC
TRBJ1-6	14	TRBD1	.	TRBV19	CASSNRGDNSPLHF	TGTGCCAGTAGTAACAGGGGGGATAATTCACCCCTCCACTTT
TRBJ2-6	16	.	.	TRBV30	CAWSVQGDPGANVLTF	TGTGCCTGGAGTGTACAGGGAGACCCTGGGGCCAACGTCCTGACTTTC
TRBJ1-2	13	TRBD1	few	TRBV7-2	CASSSPGQGGYTF	TGTGCCAGCAGCTCCCCGGGACAGGGTGGCTACACCTTC
TRBJ1-2	14	.	.	TRBV29-1	CSVEERRQNYGYTF	TGCAGCGTTGAAGAGAGGCGGCAGAACTATGGCTACACCTTC
TRBJ1-2	17	TRBD1	.	TRBV28	CASSPPGTGTVSYGYTF	TGTGCCAGCAGCCCCCCTGGGACAGGGACAGTGAGCTATGGCTACACCTTC
TRBJ2-1	13	.	.	TRBV7-7	CASRPAGYNEQFF	TGTGCCAGCCGCCCTGCGGGGTACAATGAGCAGTTCTTC
TRBJ2-2	16	TRBD1	once	TRBV5-1	CASSLTGTDETGELFF	TGCGCCAGCAGCTTGACCGGGACAGACGAAACCGGGGAGCTGTTTTTT
TRBJ1-4	13	.	.	TRBV10-3	CAISATGGEKLFF	TGTGCCATCAGCGCTACTGGGGGCGAAAAACTGTTTTTT
TRBJ1-1	15	.	.	TRBV30	CAWGGTGTLNTEAFF	TGTGCCTGGGGGGGGACCGGGACCCTGAACACTGAAGCTTTCTTT